This T cell receptor beta chain was captured by sequencing in a study of blood T cell repertoires in COVID-19. The CDR3 totals 15 residues. Germline CDR1 is SGHNT and CDR2 is YYREEE (reference sequence). V lost 4 bases to trimming and J lost 5 bases, with 18 bases between them. Produced via immunoSEQ multiplex PCR; TCRdb's table is partial and in-frame only. The sample gives a few hundred thousand clones, roughly 88% of which show up once; about 0.7% is in the top ten. V and J are TRBV5-4 and TRBJ2-5; no definite D call. Sequenced sample: peripheral blood. This TCR was recovered from a human donor in a cohort sampled during active COVID-19. The CDR3 protein is CASSLGGFPRETQYF. CDR3 DNA sequence: TGTGCCAGCAGCCTGGGCGGCTTCCCCCGGGAGACCCAGTACTTC.